The sequence of this TCR beta chain was determined in a study of response to subunit inactivated influenza vaccine. Findings and limits, study-wide: The authors put forward the suggestion that each seasonal influenza vaccination may bring in only a limited number of new T cells.

A remark on this clonotype: Its specificity is unknown.

V was pared by 1 base and J by 3 bases, with 16 bases between. Germline CDR1 is SGHTA and CDR2 is FQGNSA. The CDR3 is 17 amino acids. TCRdb reprocessed the RT-PCR reads with MiXCR, giving one entry per CDR3 protein. The repertoire has fewer than 550,000 distinct CDR3 sequences, approximately 24% of them found once; the top ten carry 1.5% to 2%. The sequencing used CD4+ T cells sorted from PBMCs, collected around 5 days after vaccination. This rearrangement joins TRBV7-2 to TRBJ2-1, with D perhaps given as TRBD1 or TRBD2 (5 bases each). The TCR sequence derives from a man in his fifties who received an inactivated influenza vaccine. DNA of the CDR3: TGTGCCAGCAGCTTAGGTTACAGGACTTCTCGCTACAATGAGCAGTTCTTC. Translating gives CASSLGYRTSRYNEQFF. The full variable domain, completed using reference TRBV7-2 and TRBJ2-1, is GAGVSQSPSNKVTEKGKDVELRCDPISGHTALYWYRQSLGQGLEFLIYFQGNSAPDKSGLPSDRFSAERTGGSVSTLTIQRTQQEDSAVYLCASSLGYRTSRYNEQFFGPGTRLTVL.